The clone carrying this T cell receptor beta chain occurred many times. The entry originates in a study of T cells in Graves' hyperthyroidism and ophthalmopathy. The CDR3 extends over 18 amino acids. V lost 3 bases and J lost 5; bases outside the gene matches: 15. Per germline, CDR1 SNHLY and CDR2 FYNNEI. Amplification yielded TCR beta CDR3 regions, with RNA transcripts as the source. The HTBI primer set drove a first-round RT-PCR of the TCR CDR3. Using its own MiXCR run on the multiplex PCR reads, TCRdb lists one record per CDR3 protein. The data contain under 550,000 distinct CDR3 sequences, roughly 15% of them singletons.

The receptor was derived from a woman aged 18 to 35 with Graves' hyperthyroidism. V and J are TRBV2 and TRBJ2-5; 10 nucleotides line up with TRBD2. The sample was blood. The CDR3 loop reads CASSEVAPLASGSETQYF. The CDR3 nucleotides are TGTGCCAGCAGTGAGGTCGCCCCGTTGGCTAGCGGGAGTGAGACCCAGTACTTC.